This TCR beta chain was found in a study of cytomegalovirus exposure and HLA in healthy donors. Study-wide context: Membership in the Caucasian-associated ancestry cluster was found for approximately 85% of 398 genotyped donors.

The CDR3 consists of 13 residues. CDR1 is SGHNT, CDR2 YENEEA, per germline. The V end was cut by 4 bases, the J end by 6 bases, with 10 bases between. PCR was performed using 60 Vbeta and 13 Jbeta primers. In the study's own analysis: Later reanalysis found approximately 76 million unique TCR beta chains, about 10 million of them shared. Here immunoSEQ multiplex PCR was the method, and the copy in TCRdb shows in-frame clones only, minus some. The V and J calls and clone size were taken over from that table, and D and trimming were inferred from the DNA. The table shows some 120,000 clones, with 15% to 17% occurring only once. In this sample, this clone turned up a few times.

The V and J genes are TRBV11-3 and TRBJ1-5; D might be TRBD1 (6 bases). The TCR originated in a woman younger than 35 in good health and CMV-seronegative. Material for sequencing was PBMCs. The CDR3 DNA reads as TGTGCCAGCAGCTCCAGGGGTTGTCAGCCCCAGCATTTT. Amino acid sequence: CASSSRGCQPQHF.